This T cell receptor beta chain stems from a study of blood T cell repertoires in COVID-19. Overall study context: T cells, B-cell-depleted T cells, or PBMCs provided the cDNA or gDNA that served as material.

The data were produced by immunoSEQ multiplex PCR, yet TCRdb's version contains in-frame clones alone and is incomplete. This sample has about 260,000 clones, with roughly 83% found just once. V shed 4 bases, J shed 10 bases, and the junction held 6 bases outside the gene matches. Germline assignment: CDR1 SGHTA and CDR2 FQGNSA. This CDR3 region has 13 residues. Those who participated ranged in age from about 18 to 89 years and resided in 20 to 25 US areas. Cohorts were assigned according to the clinical history that participants reported. Cohort 3 donors counted as recovered after two negative PCRs, clearance, or resolved symptoms.

The chain recombines TRBV7-2 with TRBJ2-1; TRBD1 matches at 8 bases. Sequenced material: PBMCs or T cells enriched from blood (not recorded which). This TCR was sampled from a woman in her forties or fifties who had recovered from COVID-19. The CDR3 sequence is CASSSQGAGEQFF. In DNA form, the CDR3 reads TGTGCCAGCAGCTCCCAGGGGGCTGGGGAGCAGTTCTTC. The full variable domain, its missing parts supplied by reference TRBV7-2 and TRBJ2-1, is GAGVSQSPSNKVTEKGKDVELRCDPISGHTALYWYRQSLGQGLEFLIYFQGNSAPDKSGLPSDRFSAERTGGSVSTLTIQRTQQEDSAVYLCASSSQGAGEQFFGPGTRLTVL.